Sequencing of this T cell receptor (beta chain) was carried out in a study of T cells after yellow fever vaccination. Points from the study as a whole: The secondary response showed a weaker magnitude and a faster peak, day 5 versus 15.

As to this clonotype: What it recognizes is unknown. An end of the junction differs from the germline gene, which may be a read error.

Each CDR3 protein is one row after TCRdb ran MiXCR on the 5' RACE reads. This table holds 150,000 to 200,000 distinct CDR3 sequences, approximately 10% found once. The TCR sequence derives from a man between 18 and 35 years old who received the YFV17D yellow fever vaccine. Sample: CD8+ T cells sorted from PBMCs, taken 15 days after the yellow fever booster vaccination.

CDR3 residues: CASSRGTPADNEQLF. The CDR3 DNA sequence: TGCGCCAGCAGCCGCGGGACTCCCGCCGACAATGAGCAGTTATTC. The V gene is TRBV4-1, the J gene TRBJ2-1; D might be TRBD2 (6 bases). This CDR3 has 15 amino acids. Germline V gene lookup returns CDR1 MGHRA and CDR2 YSYEKL.